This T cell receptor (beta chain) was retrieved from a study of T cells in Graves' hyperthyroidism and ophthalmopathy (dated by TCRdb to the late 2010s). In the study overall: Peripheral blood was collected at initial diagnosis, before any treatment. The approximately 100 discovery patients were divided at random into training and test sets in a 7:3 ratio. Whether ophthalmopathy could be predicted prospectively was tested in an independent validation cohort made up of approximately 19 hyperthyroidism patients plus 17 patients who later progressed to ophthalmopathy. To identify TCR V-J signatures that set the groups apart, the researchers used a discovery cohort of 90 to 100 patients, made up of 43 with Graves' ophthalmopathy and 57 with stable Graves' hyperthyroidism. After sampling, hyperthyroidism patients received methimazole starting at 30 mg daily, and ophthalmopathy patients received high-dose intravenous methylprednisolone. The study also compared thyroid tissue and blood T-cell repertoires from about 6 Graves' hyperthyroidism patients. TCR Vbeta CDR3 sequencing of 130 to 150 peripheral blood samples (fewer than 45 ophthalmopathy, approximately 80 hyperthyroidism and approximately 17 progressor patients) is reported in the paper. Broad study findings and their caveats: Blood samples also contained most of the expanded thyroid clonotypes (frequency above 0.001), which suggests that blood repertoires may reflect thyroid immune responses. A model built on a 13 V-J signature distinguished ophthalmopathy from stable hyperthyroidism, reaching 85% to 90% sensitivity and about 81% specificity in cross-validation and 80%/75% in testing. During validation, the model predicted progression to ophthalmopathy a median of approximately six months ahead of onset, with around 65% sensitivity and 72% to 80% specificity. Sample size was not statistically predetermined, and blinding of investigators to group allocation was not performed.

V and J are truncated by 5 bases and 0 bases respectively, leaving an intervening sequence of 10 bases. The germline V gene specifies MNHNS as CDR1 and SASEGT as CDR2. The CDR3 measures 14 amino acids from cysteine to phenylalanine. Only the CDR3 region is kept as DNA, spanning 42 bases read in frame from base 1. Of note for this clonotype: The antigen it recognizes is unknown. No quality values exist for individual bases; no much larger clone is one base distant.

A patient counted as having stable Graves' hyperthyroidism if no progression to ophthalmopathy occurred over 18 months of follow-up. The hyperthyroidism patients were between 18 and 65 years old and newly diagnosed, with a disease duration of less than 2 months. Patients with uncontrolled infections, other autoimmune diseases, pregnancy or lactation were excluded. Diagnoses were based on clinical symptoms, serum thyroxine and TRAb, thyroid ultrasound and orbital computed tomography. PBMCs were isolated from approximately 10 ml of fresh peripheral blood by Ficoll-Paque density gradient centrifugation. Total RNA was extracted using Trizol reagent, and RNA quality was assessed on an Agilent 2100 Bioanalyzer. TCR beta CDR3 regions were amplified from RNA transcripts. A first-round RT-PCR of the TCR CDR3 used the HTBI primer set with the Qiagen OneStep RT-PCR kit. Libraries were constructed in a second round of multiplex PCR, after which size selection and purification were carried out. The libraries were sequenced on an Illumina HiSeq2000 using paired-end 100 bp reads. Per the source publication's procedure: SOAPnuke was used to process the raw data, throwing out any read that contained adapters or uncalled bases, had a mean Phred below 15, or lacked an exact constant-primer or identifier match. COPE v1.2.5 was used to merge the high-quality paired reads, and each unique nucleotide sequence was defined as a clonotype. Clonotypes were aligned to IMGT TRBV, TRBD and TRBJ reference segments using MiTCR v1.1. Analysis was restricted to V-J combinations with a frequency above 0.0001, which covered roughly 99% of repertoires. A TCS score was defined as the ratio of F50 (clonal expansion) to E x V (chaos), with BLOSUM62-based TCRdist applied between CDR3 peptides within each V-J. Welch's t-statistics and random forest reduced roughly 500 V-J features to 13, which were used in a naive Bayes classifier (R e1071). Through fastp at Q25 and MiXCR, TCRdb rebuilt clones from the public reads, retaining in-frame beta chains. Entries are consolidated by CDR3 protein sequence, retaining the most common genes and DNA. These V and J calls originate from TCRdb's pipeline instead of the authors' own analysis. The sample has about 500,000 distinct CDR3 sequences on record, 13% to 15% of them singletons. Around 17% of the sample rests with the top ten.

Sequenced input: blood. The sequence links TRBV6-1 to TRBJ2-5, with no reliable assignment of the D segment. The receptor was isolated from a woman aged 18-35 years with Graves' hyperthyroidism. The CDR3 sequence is CASSIRAHQETQYF. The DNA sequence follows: TGTGCCAGCAGTATAAGGGCCCACCAAGAGACCCAGTACTTC.